The 6 T cell receptor beta chains below come from one sample, sequenced in a study of blood T cell repertoires in COVID-19. The assay was immunoSEQ multiplex PCR, and TCRdb's table has in-frame clones only and misses some. Found here are about 160,000 clones, roughly four fifths of them singletons; the top ten hold approximately 10%. The sequenced sample consisted of peripheral blood. Receptors were obtained from a man aged 60-69 years with active or convalescent COVID-19.

The CDR3 reads CASSKRAETQYF. In DNA form, the CDR3 reads TGTGCCAGCTCTAAGAGGGCGGAGACCCAGTACTTC. The gene calls are TRBV12-3 or TRBV12-4 and TRBJ2-5, with D tentatively TRBD2 (5 bases). V lost 8 bases to trimming and J lost 5 bases, with 12 bases between them. The CDR3 totals 12 residues.

This sequence joins TRBV24-1 and TRBJ2-2, with 8 bases identical to TRBD1. V gave up 4 bases and J gave up 2 bases; unmatched junction bases: 5. The germline V gene has CDR1 KGHDR and CDR2 SFDVKD. This CDR3 is built from 16 residues. The CDR3 sequence: CATSDRTGSNTGELFF. DNA of the CDR3: TGTGCCACCAGTGACAGGACAGGGTCAAACACCGGGGAGCTGTTTTTT.

CDR3 DNA: TGTGCCACCAGTGACGCCACCGGGACAGGGGTTTACGAGCAGTACTTC. Translated, it gives CATSDATGTGVYEQYF. The J gene is TRBJ2-7, the V gene TRBV24-1; 10 nucleotides match TRBD1. Germline loops: CDR1 KGHDR, CDR2 SFDVKD. This CDR3 has 16 residues. The J segment lost 4 bases and the V segment lost 4 bases, leaving 9 bases of the junction unmatched.

The chain recombines TRBV11-2 with TRBJ1-6; D is undetermined. CDR3 length: 17 amino acids. Trimming took 2 bases from V and 0 from J, leaving 11 bases between them. Germline assignment: CDR1 SGHAT and CDR2 FQNNGV. CDR3 in DNA: TGTGCCAGCAGCTTACAGGCCCTGAGCTCCTATAATTCACCCCTCCACTTT. Translated, it gives CASSLQALSSYNSPLHF.

The chain combines TRBV7-2 with TRBJ2-7; 14 nucleotides line up with TRBD2. V shed 5 bases, J shed 6 bases, and the junction held 6 bases outside the gene matches. The CDR3 covers 15 residues. Germline values: CDR1 SGHTA, CDR2 FQGNSA. For the CDR3, the DNA is TGTGCCAGCAGCCCGGGACTAGCGGGAGCTGGCGAGCAGTACTTC. Its translation is CASSPGLAGAGEQYF.

For the CDR3, the DNA is TGTGCCAGCAGATCCGGGGGGGCCCCAGAGACCCAGTACTTC. This translates into CASRSGGAPETQYF. The chain uses TRBV6-1 and TRBJ2-5; 8 bases match TRBD2. J gave up 4 bases and V 6 bases, and 7 bases lay outside the gene matches. The CDR3 totals 14 residues. Per germline, CDR1 MNHNS and CDR2 SASEGT.